The present TCR beta chain was sequenced within a study of neurological immune-mediated disorders. Sorted libraries used some 920,000 CD4+ or CD8+ T cells. Trimming cost V 4 bases and J 1 base, with 21 bases left between them. CDR1 SGHRS and CDR2 YFSETQ come from the germline V gene. The CDR3 extends over 19 amino acids. Via MiXCR, TCRdb re-called the 5' RACE reads, giving one row per CDR3 protein. Here the sample spans fewer than 40,000 distinct CDR3 sequences, just over 4% being singletons. The table lists this clonotype with many counts. The sequence was collected from a woman in her thirties or forties in good health. This rearrangement joins TRBV5-1 to TRBJ2-6; D is unclear. Sequencing was done on a sample of CD4+ T cells from blood. CDR3 in amino acids: CASSPHFLLTQSGANVLTF. CDR3 coding DNA: TGCGCCAGCAGCCCCCATTTCCTCCTCACCCAGTCTGGGGCCAACGTCCTGACTTTC.